This T cell receptor beta chain stems from a study of blood T cell repertoires in COVID-19. Original data processing: Quantification of nucleated cells was approximated via reference gene primer amplification. Profiling relied on immunoSEQ multiplex PCR, and the TCRdb table lists in-frame clones only, not all of them. Clone size and V and J calls were adopted from that table, with D and trimming inferred from the DNA. The table records around 61,000 clones, about 81% of them present only once. Germline V gene sequence: CDR1 SEHNR, CDR2 FQNEAQ (reference sequence). The junction had 5 bases not matched to a gene; V was cut back by 1 base and J by 12 bases. The CDR3 totals 13 residues.

This receptor was obtained from a man older than 75 with acute or convalescent COVID-19. The V gene is TRBV7-9, the J gene TRBJ2-2; TRBD1 aligns across 7 bases. Source material: peripheral blood. CDR3: CASSLGDSGQLFF. CDR3 DNA sequence: TGTGCCAGCAGCTTAGGGGACAGCGGTCAGCTGTTTTTT.